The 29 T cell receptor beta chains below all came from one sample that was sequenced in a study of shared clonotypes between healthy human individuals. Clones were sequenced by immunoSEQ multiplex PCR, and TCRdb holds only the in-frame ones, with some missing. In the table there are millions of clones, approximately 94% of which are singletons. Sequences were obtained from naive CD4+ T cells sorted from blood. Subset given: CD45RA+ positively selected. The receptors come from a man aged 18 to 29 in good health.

The CDR3 spells CASSQDRAGAGYGYTF. The DNA for the CDR3 is TGCGCCAGCAGCCAAGATCGGGCAGGGGCTGGCTATGGCTACACCTTC. The J gene is TRBJ1-2, the V gene TRBV4-3; possibly TRBD1 for D (6 bases). The CDR3 contains 16 residues. CDR1 is LGHNA and CDR2 is YSLEER in the germline V gene. V was cut by 0 bases and J by 4 bases, with 15 bases left in between.

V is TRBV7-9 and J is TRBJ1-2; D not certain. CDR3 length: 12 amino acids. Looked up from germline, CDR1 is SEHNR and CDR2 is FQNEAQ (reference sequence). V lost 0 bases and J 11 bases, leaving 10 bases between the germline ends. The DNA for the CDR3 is TGTGCCAGCAGCTTAGCTGGAACGGCTTACACCTTC. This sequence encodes CASSLAGTAYTF.

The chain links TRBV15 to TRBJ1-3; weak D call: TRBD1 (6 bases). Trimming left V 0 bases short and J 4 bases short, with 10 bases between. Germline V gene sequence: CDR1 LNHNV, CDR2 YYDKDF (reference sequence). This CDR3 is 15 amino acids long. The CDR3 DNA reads TGTGCCACCAGCAGAGACAGGGGAGGAGGAAACACCATATATTTT. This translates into CATSRDRGGGNTIYF. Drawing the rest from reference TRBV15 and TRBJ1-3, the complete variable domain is DAMVIQNPRYQVTQFGKPVTLSCSQTLNHNVMYWYQQKSSQAPKLLFHYYDKDFNNEADTPDNFQSRRPNTSFCFLDIRSPGLGDTAMYLCATSRDRGGGNTIYFGEGSWLTVV.

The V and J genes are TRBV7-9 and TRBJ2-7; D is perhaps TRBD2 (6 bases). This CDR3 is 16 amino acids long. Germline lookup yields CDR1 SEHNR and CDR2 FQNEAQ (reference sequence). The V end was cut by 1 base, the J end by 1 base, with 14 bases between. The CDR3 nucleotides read TGTGCCAGCAGCTTAGAAGGGAGGCTACCTTCCTACGAGCAGTACTTC. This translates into CASSLEGRLPSYEQYF.

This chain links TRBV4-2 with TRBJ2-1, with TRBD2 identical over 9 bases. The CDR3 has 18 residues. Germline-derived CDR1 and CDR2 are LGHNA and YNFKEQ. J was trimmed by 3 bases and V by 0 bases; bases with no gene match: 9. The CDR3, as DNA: TGTGCCAGCAGCCAAGATCGGCCAGCGGGGGGTTTCTACAATGAGCAGTTCTTC. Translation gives CASSQDRPAGGFYNEQFF.

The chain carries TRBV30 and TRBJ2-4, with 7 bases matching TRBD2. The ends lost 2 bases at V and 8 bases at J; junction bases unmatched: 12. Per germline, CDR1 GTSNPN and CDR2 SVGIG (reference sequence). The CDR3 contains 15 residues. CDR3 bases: TGTGCCTGGAGTACTTCCCCCGCGGGGGTCGACATTCAGTACTTC. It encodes CAWSTSPAGVDIQYF.

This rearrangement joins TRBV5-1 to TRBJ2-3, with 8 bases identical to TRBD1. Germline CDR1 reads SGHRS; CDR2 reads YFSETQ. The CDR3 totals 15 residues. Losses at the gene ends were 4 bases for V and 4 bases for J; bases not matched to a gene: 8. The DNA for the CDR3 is TGCGCCAGCAGCACCCGGACAGGGCCTGCAGATACGCAGTATTTT. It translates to CASSTRTGPADTQYF.

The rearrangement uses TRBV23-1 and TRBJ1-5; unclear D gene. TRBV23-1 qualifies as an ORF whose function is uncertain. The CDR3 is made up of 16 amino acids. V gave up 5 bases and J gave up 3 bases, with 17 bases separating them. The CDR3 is CASSTLIVRTNQPQHF. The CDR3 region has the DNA TGCGCCAGCAGTACTCTGATTGTCAGGACCAATCAGCCCCAGCATTTT.

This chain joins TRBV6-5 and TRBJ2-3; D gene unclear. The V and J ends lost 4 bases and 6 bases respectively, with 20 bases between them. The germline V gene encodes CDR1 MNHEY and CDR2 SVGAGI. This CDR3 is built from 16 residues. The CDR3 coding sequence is TGTGCCAGCAGTTCAGGACGTCAAGTTCAGTCGGATACGCAGTATTTT. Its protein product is CASSSGRQVQSDTQYF.

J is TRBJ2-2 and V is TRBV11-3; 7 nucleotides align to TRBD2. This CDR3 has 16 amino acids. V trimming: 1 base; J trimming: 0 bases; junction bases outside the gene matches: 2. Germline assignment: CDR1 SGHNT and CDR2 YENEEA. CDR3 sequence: CASSLAGGANTGELFF. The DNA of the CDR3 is TGTGCCAGCAGCTTAGCGGGGGGTGCGAACACCGGGGAGCTGTTTTTT.

CDR3 sequence: CASSSDSGGYTF. CDR3 coding DNA: TGTGCCAGCAGCTCAGACAGTGGGGGCTACACCTTC. The rearrangement joins TRBV7-9 to TRBJ1-2, with D possibly matching TRBD1 (5 bases). There are 12 residues in the CDR3. CDR1 and CDR2 from the germline V gene are SEHNR and FQNEAQ (reference sequence). The V end lost 4 bases, the J end lost 8 bases, and 11 bases lay between the germline ends.

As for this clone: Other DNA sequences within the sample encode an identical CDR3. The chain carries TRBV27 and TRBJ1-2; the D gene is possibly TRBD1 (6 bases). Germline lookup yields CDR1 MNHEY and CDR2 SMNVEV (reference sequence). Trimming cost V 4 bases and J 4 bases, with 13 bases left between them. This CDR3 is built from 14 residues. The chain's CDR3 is CASSSLGGPYGYTF. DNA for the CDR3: TGTGCCAGCAGTTCCCTGGGGGGGCCCTATGGCTACACCTTC.

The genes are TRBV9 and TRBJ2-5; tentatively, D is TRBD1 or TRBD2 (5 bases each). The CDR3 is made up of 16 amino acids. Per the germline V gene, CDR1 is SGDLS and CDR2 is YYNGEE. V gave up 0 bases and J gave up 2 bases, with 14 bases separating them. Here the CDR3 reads CASSVGGKDLQETQYF. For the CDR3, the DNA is TGTGCCAGCAGCGTAGGGGGGAAGGACCTACAAGAGACCCAGTACTTC.

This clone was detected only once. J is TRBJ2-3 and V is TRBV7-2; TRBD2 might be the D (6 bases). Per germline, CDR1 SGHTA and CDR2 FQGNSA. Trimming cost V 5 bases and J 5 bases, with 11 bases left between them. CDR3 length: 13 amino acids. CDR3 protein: CASSRGTGDTQYF. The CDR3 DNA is TGTGCCAGCAGCCGGGGGACGGGAGATACGCAGTATTTT.

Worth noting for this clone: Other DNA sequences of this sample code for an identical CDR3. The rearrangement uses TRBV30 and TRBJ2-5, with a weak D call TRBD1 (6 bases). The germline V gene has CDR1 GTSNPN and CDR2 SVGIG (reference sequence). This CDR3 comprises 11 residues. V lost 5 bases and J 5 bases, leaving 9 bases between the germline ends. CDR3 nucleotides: TGTGCCTGGGGGGGCGGGGAGACCCAGTACTTC. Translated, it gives CAWGGGETQYF.

CDR3: CASSYGAYTNEKLFF. The CDR3 DNA is TGTGCCAGCAGCTATGGGGCTTACACTAATGAAAAACTGTTTTTT. The genes are TRBV5-6 and TRBJ1-4, with TRBD1 as a possible D gene (5 bases). CDR1 and CDR2 from the germline V gene are SGHDT and YYEEEE. Trimming removed 3 bases from V and 2 bases from J, with 11 bases in between. The CDR3 contains 15 residues.

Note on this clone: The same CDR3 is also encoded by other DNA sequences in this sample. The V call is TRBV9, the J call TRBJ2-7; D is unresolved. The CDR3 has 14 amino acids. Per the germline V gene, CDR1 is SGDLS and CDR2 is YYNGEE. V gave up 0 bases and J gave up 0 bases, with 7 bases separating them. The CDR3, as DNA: TGTGCCAGCAGCGTAGGGCAGAGCTCCTACGAGCAGTACTTC. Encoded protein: CASSVGQSSYEQYF.

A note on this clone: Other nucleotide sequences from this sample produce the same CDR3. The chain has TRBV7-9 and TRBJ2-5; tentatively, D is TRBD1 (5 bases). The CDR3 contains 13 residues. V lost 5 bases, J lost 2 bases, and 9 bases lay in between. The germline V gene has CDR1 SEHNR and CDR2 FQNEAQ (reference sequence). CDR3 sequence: CASSPGQQETQYF. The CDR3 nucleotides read TGTGCCAGCAGCCCAGGACAACAAGAGACCCAGTACTTC.

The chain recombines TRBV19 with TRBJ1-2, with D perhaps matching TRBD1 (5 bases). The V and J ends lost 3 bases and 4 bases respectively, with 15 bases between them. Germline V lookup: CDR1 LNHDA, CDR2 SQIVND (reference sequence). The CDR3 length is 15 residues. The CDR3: CASSMVQGRGYGYTF. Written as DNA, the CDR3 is TGTGCCAGTAGTATGGTCCAGGGTAGGGGCTATGGCTACACCTTC.

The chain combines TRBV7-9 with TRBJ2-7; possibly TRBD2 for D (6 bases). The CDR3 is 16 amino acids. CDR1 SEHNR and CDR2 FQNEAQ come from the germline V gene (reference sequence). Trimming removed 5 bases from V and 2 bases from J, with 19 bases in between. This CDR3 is CASSPFRLGATYEQYF. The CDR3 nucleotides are TGTGCCAGCAGCCCCTTCCGACTAGGGGCTACCTACGAGCAGTACTTC.

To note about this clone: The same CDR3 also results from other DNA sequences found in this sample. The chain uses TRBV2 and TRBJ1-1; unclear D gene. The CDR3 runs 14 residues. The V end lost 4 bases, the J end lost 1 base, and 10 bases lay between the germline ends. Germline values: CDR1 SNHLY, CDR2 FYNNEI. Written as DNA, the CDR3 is TGTGCCAGCAGTGGGATCTTCCGGAACACTGAAGCTTTCTTT. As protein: CASSGIFRNTEAFF.

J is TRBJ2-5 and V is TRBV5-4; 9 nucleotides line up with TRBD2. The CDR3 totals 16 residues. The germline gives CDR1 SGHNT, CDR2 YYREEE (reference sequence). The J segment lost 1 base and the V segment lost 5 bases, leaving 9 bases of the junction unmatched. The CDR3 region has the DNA TGTGCCAGCAGTTCCCAAAGCGGGAGGTTCCAAGAGACCCAGTACTTC. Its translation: CASSSQSGRFQETQYF.

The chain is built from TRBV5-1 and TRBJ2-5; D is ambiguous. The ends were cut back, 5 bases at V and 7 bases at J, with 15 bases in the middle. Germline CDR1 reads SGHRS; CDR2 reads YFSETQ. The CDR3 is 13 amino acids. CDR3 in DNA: TGCGCCAGCAGGAGGTCTGCCGATGCGACCCAGTACTTC. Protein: CASRRSADATQYF. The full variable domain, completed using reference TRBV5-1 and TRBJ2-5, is KAGVTQTPRYLIKTRGQQVTLSCSPISGHRSVSWYQQTPGQGLQFLFEYFSETQRNKGNFPGRFSGRQFSNSRSEMNVSTLELGDSALYLCASRRSADATQYFGPGTRLLVL.

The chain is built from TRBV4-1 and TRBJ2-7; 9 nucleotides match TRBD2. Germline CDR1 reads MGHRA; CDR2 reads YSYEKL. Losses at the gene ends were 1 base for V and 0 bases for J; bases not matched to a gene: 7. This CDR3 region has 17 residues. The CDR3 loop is CASSQVRSGGLSYEQYF. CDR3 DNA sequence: TGCGCCAGCAGCCAAGTTAGGAGCGGGGGGCTCTCCTACGAGCAGTACTTC.

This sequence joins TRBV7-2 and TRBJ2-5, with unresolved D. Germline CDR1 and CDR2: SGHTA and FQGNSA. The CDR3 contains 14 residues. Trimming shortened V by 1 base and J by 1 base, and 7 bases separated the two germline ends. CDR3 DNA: TGTGCCAGCAGCTTAGATGTCTTCCAAGAGACCCAGTACTTC. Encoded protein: CASSLDVFQETQYF. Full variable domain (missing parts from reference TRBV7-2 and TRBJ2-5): GAGVSQSPSNKVTEKGKDVELRCDPISGHTALYWYRQSLGQGLEFLIYFQGNSAPDKSGLPSDRFSAERTGGSVSTLTIQRTQQEDSAVYLCASSLDVFQETQYFGPGTRLLVL.

The CDR3 sequence is CASSASGASWEQYF. CDR3 bases: TGTGCCAGCAGTGCAAGCGGGGCCTCCTGGGAGCAGTACTTC. The chain couples TRBV9 to TRBJ2-7, with 7 positions matching TRBD2. The V gene's germline CDR1 is SGDLS and CDR2 YYNGEE. Trimming removed 5 bases from V and 7 bases from J; junction bases left unmatched: 12. This CDR3 has 14 amino acids.

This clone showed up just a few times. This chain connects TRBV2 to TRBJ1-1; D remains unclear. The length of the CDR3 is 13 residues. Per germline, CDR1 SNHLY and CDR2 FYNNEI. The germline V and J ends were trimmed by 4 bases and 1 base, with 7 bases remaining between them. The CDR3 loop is CASSVQANTEAFF. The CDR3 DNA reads TGTGCCAGCAGTGTCCAGGCGAACACTGAAGCTTTCTTT.

CDR3 residues: CASSLLSGGLSYNEQFF. The CDR3 DNA sequence: TGCGCCAGCAGCTTGCTTAGCGGGGGGCTCTCCTACAATGAGCAGTTCTTC. The chain is built from TRBV5-1 and TRBJ2-1, with 10 bases matching TRBD2. Germline V gives CDR1 SGHRS, CDR2 YFSETQ. This CDR3 has 17 amino acids. Trimming removed 1 base from V and 0 bases from J; junction bases left unmatched: 4.

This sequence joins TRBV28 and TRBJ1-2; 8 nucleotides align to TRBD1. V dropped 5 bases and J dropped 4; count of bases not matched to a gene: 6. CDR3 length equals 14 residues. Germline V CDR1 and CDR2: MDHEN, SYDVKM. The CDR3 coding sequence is TGTGCCAGCAGTAGCCGGGACAGGTCCTATGGCTACACCTTC. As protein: CASSSRDRSYGYTF.